The 15 T cell receptor beta chains below were found in one sample sequenced in a study of T cell repertoires in urothelial bladder cancer. Libraries were prepared by immunoSEQ multiplex PCR; TCRdb keeps only in-frame clonotypes and omits some of them. The sample carries more than 9,000 clones, roughly two thirds recorded once. The sample comprised tumor-infiltrating cells from bladder cancer. The receptors shown here come from a human donor with a benign inflammatory bladder lesion.

Only a few counts were recorded for this clone. Other nucleotide sequences in the sample specify the same CDR3. CDR3 sequence reads: CASSLNNQPQHF. The CDR3 region has the DNA TGTGCCAGCAGCTTAAACAATCAGCCCCAGCATTTT. The rearrangement joins TRBV7-9 to TRBJ1-5; D is undetermined. Germline V lookup: CDR1 SEHNR, CDR2 FQNEAQ (reference sequence). Trimming stripped 2 bases from V and 3 bases from J, with 2 bases between. The CDR3 runs to 12 residues.

This chain connects TRBV9 to TRBJ2-3; a possible D gene is TRBD2 (6 bases). CDR1 and CDR2 (germline): SGDLS, YYNGEE. V lost 2 bases and J 4 bases, leaving 14 bases between the germline ends. This CDR3 has 15 residues. The CDR3 DNA reads as TGTGCCAGCAGCGTGGGACTGCCCCACGCAGATACGCAGTATTTT. It encodes CASSVGLPHADTQYF.

J is TRBJ2-2 and V is TRBV15; no definite D call. Germline CDR1 reads LNHNV; CDR2 reads YYDKDF (reference sequence). This CDR3 spans 13 amino acids. Trimming took off 3 bases at V and 5 bases at J, with 7 bases between the two ends. CDR3 DNA: TGTGCCACCAGCAGGGGAAATACCGGGGAGCTGTTTTTT. This gives the protein CATSRGNTGELFF. Using reference TRBV15 and TRBJ2-2 for the parts outside the CDR3, the full variable domain is DAMVIQNPRYQVTQFGKPVTLSCSQTLNHNVMYWYQQKSSQAPKLLFHYYDKDFNNEADTPDNFQSRRPNTSFCFLDIRSPGLGDTAMYLCATSRGNTGELFFGEGSRLTVL.

The V gene is TRBV2, the J gene TRBJ1-2, with D unresolved. Trimming removed 7 bases from V and 6 bases from J, with 12 bases in between. CDR1 and CDR2 from the germline V gene are SNHLY and FYNNEI. The CDR3 covers 12 residues. This chain's CDR3 is CASMLWGDGYTF. For the CDR3, the DNA is TGTGCCAGCATGCTATGGGGAGATGGCTACACCTTC.

Details on this clone: This sample also contains other DNA sequences that code for the same CDR3. This chain links TRBV27 with TRBJ2-3; D is unclear. V gave up 6 bases and J gave up 2 bases, with 15 bases separating them. Germline assignment: CDR1 MNHEY and CDR2 SMNVEV (reference sequence). CDR3 size: 15 residues. CDR3 loop: CASSPYPGSTDTQYF. The DNA of the CDR3 is TGTGCCAGCAGCCCTTACCCCGGTTCCACAGATACGCAGTATTTT.

The chain uses TRBV4-1 and TRBJ2-7; 7 nucleotides line up with TRBD2. After removal of 1 base from V and 2 bases from J, the junction contained 8 bases not matched to a gene. This CDR3 comprises 16 residues. Germline CDR1 is MGHRA and CDR2 is YSYEKL. CDR3 sequence reads: CASSQARGGGTYEQYF. CDR3 in DNA: TGCGCCAGCAGCCAAGCCCGCGGCGGGGGAACCTACGAGCAGTACTTC.

The V call is TRBV19, the J call TRBJ2-3; TRBD2 matches 8 bases. CDR3 length: 16 residues. Germline V gene data show CDR1 as LNHDA and CDR2 as SQIVND (reference sequence). The junction had 11 bases not matched to a gene; V was cut back by 7 bases and J by 2 bases. DNA for the CDR3: TGTGCCAGTACCCCCCGAGCGGGGGCGTCCACAGATACGCAGTATTTT. Amino acid sequence: CASTPRAGASTDTQYF. The full variable domain, completed using reference TRBV19 and TRBJ2-3, is DGGITQSPKYLFRKEGQNVTLSCEQNLNHDAMYWYRQDPGQGLRLIYYSQIVNDFQKGDIAEGYSVSREKKESFPLTVTSAQKNPTAFYLCASTPRAGASTDTQYFGPGTRLTVL.

This clone was recorded a few times. The chain joins TRBV6-5 to TRBJ2-2; D possibly corresponds to TRBD2 (5 bases). Germline CDR1 MNHEY, CDR2 SVGAGI. The CDR3 runs 14 residues. V lost 4 bases to trimming and J lost 5 bases, with 11 bases between them. CDR3: CASSWQEETGELFF. The DNA of the CDR3 is TGTGCCAGCAGTTGGCAGGAGGAAACCGGGGAGCTGTTTTTT.

The CDR3, as DNA: TGCAGCGTTGAAGATAACATAAGGACTGGCTACACCTTC. This sequence encodes CSVEDNIRTGYTF. The chain couples TRBV29-1 to TRBJ1-2; no firm D call. The germline V gene has CDR1 SQVTM and CDR2 ANQGSEA. The CDR3 runs 13 residues. Trimming removed 0 bases at V and 7 bases at J, with 12 bases between.

The chain links TRBV10-3 to TRBJ2-7, with TRBD1 identical over 10 bases. This CDR3 region has 14 residues. Germline CDR1 ENHRY, CDR2 SYGVKD. The J segment lost 8 bases and the V segment lost 2 bases, leaving 6 bases of the junction unmatched. The CDR3 sequence is CAISEPGQGFQQYF. CDR3 nucleotide sequence: TGTGCCATCAGTGAGCCGGGACAGGGGTTCCAGCAGTACTTC.

V and J are TRBV19 and TRBJ1-2, with TRBD1 matching over 8 bases. The CDR3 is 15 amino acids. V gave up 5 bases and J gave up 8 bases; unmatched junction bases: 13. The V gene's germline CDR1 is LNHDA and CDR2 SQIVND (reference sequence). In nucleotides, the CDR3 is TGTGCCAGTAGTGGAATCGGACAGGGCCAGAACGGCTACACCTTC. This sequence encodes CASSGIGQGQNGYTF.

This clone turned up a few times. V is TRBV30 and J is TRBJ2-3, with a weak D call TRBD2 (7 bases). This CDR3 spans 12 amino acids. The germline V gene has CDR1 GTSNPN and CDR2 SVGIG (reference sequence). Trimming left V 5 bases short and J 4 bases short, with 10 bases between. CDR3 nucleotides: TGTGCCTGGGGGGGGGCACCAGATACGCAGTATTTT. Its translation is CAWGGAPDTQYF.

The rearrangement uses TRBV7-3 and TRBJ2-2; D not resolved. This CDR3 has 14 amino acids. V lost 3 bases, J lost 5 bases, and 10 bases lay in between. Germline CDR1 is SGHTA and CDR2 is FQGTGA. CDR3: CASSFALGTGELFF. The DNA for the CDR3 is TGTGCCAGCAGCTTCGCTCTGGGGACCGGGGAGCTGTTTTTT.

The chain is built from TRBV6-6 and TRBJ1-5; possible D gene TRBD1, 6 bases. Germline CDR1 MNHNY, CDR2 SVGAGI (reference sequence). CDR3 length: 15 residues. Trimming removed 5 bases from V and 4 bases from J, with 15 bases in between. CDR3 in amino acids: CASSERTAPNQPQHF. The CDR3 bases are TGTGCCAGCAGTGAGCGGACAGCCCCAAATCAGCCCCAGCATTTT.

V is TRBV2 and J is TRBJ2-2; no reliable D call. Trimming cost V 3 bases and J 8 bases, with 10 bases left between them. The CDR3 contains 13 residues. Germline-derived CDR1 and CDR2 are SNHLY and FYNNEI. The CDR3 DNA reads as TGTGCCAGCAGTGACACGTTCTCTGGGGAGCTGTTTTTT. This encodes CASSDTFSGELFF.